This TCR beta chain was sequenced in a study of T cell repertoires in aging, cancer and after chemotherapy. Rearranged V-D-J TRB sequences were amplified with a mixed TRB-A/B primer pool. TCRdb independently ran MiXCR on the multiplex PCR reads; one entry per CDR3 protein. Of around 16,000 distinct CDR3 sequences detected, 40% to 55% appear once; the ten largest clones hold 8% to 11%. TCR beta rearrangements were amplified from peripheral blood genomic DNA. This TCR derives from a human donor in good health. Sequencing was carried out using blood.

CDR3 DNA: TGTGCCAGCAGCGCAGGGTCCCAAGAGACCCAGTACTTC. This translates into CASSAGSQETQYF. The rearrangement links TRBV6-5 to TRBJ2-5; maybe TRBD1 (5 bases). The length of the CDR3 is 13 residues. The germline V and J ends were trimmed by 6 bases and 1 base, with 9 bases remaining between them. Germline CDR1 reads MNHEY; CDR2 reads SVGAGI.